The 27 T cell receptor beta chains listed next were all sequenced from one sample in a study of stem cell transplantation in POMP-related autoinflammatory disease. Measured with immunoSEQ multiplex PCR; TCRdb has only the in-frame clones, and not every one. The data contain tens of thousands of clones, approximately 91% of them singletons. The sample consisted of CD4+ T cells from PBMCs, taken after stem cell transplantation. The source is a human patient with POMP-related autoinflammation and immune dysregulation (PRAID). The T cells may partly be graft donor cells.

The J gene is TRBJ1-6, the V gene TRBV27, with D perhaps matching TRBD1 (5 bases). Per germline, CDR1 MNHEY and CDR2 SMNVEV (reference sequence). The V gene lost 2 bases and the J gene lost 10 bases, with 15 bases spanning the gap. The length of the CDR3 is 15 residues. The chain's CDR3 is CASSLGRAGHSPLHF. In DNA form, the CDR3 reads TGTGCCAGCAGTTTAGGGAGGGCAGGGCACTCACCCCTCCACTTT.

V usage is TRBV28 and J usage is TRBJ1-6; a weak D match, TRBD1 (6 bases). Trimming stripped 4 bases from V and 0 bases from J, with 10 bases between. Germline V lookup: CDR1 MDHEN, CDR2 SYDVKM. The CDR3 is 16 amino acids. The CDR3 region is CASSSTGSSYNSPLHF. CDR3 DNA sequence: TGTGCCAGCAGTTCTACAGGGAGCTCCTATAATTCACCCCTCCACTTT.

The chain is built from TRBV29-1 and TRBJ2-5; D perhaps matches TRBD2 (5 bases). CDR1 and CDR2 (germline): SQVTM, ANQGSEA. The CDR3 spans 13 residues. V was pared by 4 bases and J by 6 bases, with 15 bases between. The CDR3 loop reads CSVVRVTSKTQYF. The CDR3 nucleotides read TGCAGCGTTGTAAGGGTCACTAGTAAGACCCAGTACTTC.

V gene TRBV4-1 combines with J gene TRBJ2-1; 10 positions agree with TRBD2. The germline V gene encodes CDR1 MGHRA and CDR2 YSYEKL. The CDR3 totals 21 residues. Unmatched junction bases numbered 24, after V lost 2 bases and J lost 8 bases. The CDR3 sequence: CASSQYYWVEFLAGVSHEQFF. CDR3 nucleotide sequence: TGCGCCAGCAGCCAATACTATTGGGTAGAATTCCTAGCGGGAGTCTCCCATGAGCAGTTCTTC.

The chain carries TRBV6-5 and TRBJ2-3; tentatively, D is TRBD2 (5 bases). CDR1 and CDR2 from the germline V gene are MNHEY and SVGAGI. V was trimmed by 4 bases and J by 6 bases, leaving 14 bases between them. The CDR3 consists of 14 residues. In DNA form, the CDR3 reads TGTGCCAGCAGTTTACTCGGGATCTCCGATACGCAGTATTTT. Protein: CASSLLGISDTQYF.

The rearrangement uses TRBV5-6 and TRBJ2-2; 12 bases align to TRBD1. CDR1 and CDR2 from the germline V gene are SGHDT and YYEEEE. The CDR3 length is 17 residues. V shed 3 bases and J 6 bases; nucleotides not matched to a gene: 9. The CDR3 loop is CASSSRDRGPYAGELFF. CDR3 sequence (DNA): TGTGCCAGCAGCTCCCGGGACAGGGGGCCGTACGCCGGGGAGCTGTTTTTT.

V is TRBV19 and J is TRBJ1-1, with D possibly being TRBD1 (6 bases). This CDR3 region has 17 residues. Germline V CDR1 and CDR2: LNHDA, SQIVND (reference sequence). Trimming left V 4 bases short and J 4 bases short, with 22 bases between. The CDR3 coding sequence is TGTGCCAGTAGTACAGGAAGAGCGTACAGGGTTGGCACTGAAGCTTTCTTT. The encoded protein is CASSTGRAYRVGTEAFF.

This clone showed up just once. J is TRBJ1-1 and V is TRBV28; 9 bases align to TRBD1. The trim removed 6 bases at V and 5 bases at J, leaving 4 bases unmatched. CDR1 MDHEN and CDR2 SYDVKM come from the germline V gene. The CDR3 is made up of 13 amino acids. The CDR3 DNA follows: TGTGCCAGCAGAAGGACAGGGGAAACTGAAGCTTTCTTT. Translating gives CASRRTGETEAFF.

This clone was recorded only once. CDR3 bases: TGCAGCGTTGAATTGGGACAGGGGGTAACTGAAGCTTTCTTT. It yields the protein CSVELGQGVTEAFF. The chain is built from TRBV29-1 and TRBJ1-1; 11 bases are a match to TRBD1. The CDR3 is made up of 14 amino acids. Germline assignment: CDR1 SQVTM and CDR2 ANQGSEA. V was pared by 2 bases and J by 5 bases, with 4 bases of the junction left unmatched. The variable domain in full, completed from reference TRBV29-1 and TRBJ1-1, reads SAVISQKPSRDICQRGTSLTIQCQVDSQVTMMFWYRQQPGQSLTLIATANQGSEATYESGFVIDKFPISRPNLTFSTLTVSNMSPEDSSIYLCSVELGQGVTEAFFGQGTRLTVV.

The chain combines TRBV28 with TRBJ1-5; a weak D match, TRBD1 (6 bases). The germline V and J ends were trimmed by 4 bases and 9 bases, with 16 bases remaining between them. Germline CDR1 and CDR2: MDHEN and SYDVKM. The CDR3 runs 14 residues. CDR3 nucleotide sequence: TGTGCCAGCAGTTCCCCTACAGGGTTCGGGCCCCAGCATTTT. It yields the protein CASSSPTGFGPQHF.

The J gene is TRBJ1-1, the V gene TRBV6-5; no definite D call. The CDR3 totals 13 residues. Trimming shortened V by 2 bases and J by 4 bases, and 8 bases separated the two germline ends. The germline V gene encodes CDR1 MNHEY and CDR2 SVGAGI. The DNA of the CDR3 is TGTGCCAGCAGTTACCGGAGTAGCACTGAAGCTTTCTTT. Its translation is CASSYRSSTEAFF.

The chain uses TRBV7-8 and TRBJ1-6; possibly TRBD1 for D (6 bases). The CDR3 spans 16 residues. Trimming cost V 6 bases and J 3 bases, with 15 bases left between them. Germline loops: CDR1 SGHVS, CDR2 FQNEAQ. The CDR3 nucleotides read TGTGCCAGCAGTCCCACAGGGTGGGACTATAATTCACCCCTCCACTTT. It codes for CASSPTGWDYNSPLHF.

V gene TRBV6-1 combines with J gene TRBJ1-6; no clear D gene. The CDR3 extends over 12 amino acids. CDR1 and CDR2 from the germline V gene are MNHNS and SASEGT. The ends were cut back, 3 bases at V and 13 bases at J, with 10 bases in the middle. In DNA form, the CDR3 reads TGTGCCAGCAGTGATTTGGGTGCGCCCCTCCACTTT. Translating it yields CASSDLGAPLHF.

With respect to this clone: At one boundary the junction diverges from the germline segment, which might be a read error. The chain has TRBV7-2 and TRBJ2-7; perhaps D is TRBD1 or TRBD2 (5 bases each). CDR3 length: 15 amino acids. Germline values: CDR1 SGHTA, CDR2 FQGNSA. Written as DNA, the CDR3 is TGTGCCAGCAGCCTAGCCCCCGGGGCATCCTACGAGCAGTACTTC. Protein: CASSLAPGASYEQYF. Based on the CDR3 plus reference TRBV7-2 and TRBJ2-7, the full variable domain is GAGVSQSPSNKVTEKGKDVELRCDPISGHTALYWYRQSLGQGLEFLIYFQGNSAPDKSGLPSDRFSAERTGGSVSTLTIQRTQQEDSAVYLCASSLAPGASYEQYFGPGTRLTVT.

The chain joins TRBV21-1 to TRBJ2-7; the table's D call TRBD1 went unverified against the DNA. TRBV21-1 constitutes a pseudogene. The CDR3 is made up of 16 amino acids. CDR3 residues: CASSKPNRGATYEQYV. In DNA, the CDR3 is TGTGCCAGCAGCAAACCGAACAGGGGGGCCACCTACGAGCAGTACGTC.

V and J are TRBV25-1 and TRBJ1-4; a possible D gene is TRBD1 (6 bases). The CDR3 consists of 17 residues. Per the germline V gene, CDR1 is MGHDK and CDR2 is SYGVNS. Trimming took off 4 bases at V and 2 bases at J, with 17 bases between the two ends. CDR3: CASSGSTGMGTNEKLFF. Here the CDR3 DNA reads TGTGCCAGCAGTGGGTCCACAGGGATGGGGACTAATGAAAAACTGTTTTTT.

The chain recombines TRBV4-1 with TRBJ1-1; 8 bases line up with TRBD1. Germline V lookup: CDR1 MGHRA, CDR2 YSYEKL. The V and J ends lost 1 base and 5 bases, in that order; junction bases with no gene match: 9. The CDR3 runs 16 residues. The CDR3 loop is CASSQVRTGRRTEAFF. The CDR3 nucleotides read TGCGCCAGCAGCCAAGTACGGACAGGGCGCCGGACTGAAGCTTTCTTT.

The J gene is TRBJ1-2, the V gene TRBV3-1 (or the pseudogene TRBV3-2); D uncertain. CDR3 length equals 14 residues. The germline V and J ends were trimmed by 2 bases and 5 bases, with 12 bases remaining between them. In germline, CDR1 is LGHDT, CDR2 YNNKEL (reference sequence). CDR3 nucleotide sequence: TGTGCCAGCAGCCAACCAGGCTGGGGTTATGGCTACACCTTC. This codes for CASSQPGWGYGYTF.

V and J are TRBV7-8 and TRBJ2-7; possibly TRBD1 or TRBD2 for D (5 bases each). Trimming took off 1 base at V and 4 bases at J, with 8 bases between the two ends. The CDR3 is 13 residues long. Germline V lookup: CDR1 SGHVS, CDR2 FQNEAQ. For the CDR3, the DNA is TGTGCCAGCAGCTTAGTGGGGGTATACGAGCAGTACTTC. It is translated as CASSLVGVYEQYF. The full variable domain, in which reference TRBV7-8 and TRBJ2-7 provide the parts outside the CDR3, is GAGVSQSPRYKVAKRGQDVALRCDPISGHVSLFWYQQALGQGPEFLTYFQNEAQLDKSGLPSDRFFAERPEGSVSTLKIQRTQQEDSAVYLCASSLVGVYEQYFGPGTRLTVT.

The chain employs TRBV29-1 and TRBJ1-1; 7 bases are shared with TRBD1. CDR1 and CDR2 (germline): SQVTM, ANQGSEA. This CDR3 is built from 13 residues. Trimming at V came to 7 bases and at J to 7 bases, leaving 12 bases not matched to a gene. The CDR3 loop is CSAVTGRRFEAFF. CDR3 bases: TGCAGCGCTGTGACAGGGAGGCGATTTGAAGCTTTCTTT.

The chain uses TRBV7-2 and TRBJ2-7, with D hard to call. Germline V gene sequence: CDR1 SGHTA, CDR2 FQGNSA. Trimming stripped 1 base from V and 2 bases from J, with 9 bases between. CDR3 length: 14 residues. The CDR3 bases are TGTGCCAGCAGCTTAGTGGCGGAGACCTACGAGCAGTACTTC. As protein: CASSLVAETYEQYF.

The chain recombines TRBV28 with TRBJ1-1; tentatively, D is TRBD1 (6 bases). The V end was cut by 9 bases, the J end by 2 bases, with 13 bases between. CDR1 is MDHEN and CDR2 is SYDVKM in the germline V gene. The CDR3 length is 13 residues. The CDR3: CASEGGVNTEAFF. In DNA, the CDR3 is TGTGCCAGTGAGGGGGGGGTCAACACTGAAGCTTTCTTT.

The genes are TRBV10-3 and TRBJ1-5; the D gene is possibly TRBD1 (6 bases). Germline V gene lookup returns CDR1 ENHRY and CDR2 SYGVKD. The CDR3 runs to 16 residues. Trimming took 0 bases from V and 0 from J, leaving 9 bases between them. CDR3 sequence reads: CAISESTGNSNQPQHF. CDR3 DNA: TGTGCCATCAGTGAGTCGACAGGCAATAGCAATCAGCCCCAGCATTTT.

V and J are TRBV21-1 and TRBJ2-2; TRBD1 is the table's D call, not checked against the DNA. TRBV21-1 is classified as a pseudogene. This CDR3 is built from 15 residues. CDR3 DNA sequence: TGTGCCAGCCGGGTTATACAGGGGTCCGTGGGGGAGCTGTTTTTT. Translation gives CASRVIQGSVGELFF.

CDR3 DNA sequence: TGTGCCAGCAGGCCGAGGGCAGCCTACACCGGGGAGCTGTTTTTT. Encoded protein: CASRPRAAYTGELFF. The rearrangement joins TRBV28 to TRBJ2-2; D perhaps matches TRBD2 (5 bases). The CDR3 sequence is 15 residues long. Germline assignment: CDR1 MDHEN and CDR2 SYDVKM. Between the trimmed V and J ends, which lost 6 bases and 3 bases, there was a span of 14 bases.

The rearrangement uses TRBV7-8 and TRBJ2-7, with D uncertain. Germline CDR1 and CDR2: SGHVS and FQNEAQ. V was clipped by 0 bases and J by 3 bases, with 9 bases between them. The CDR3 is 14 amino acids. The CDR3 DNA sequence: TGTGCCAGCAGCTTAGCGTTTCCCGGCTACGAGCAGTACGTC. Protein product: CASSLAFPGYEQYV.

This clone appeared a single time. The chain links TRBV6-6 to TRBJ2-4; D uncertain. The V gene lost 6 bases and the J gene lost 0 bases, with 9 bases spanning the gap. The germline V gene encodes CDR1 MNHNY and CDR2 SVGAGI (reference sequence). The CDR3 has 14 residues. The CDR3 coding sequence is TGTGCCAGCAGCCCTAAGCTAGCCAAAAACATTCAGTACTTC. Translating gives CASSPKLAKNIQYF.